These 8 T cell receptor beta chains were sequenced from one sample in a study of CD8 T cells in Susac syndrome. With random hexamers, reverse transcription was performed on about 0.45 to 1 ug of RNA. TCRdb passed the immunoSEQ multiplex PCR reads through MiXCR, listing each CDR3 protein once. Here the sample spans 200,000 or so distinct CDR3 sequences, approximately 94% being singletons. Sequencing was carried out using CD4+ T cells from PBMCs. These receptors all come from a human donor with multiple sclerosis.

The V call is TRBV4-3, the J call TRBJ2-3; 7 bases match TRBD1. Germline trimming cut 1 base from V and 7 bases from J; bases unmatched to any gene: 5. The CDR3 loop spans 14 amino acids. Germline CDR1 and CDR2: LGHNA and YSLEER. The DNA of the CDR3 is TGCGCCAGCAGCCAAGTACAGGGGCTAAATACGCAGTATTTT. Its translation is CASSQVQGLNTQYF.

The V call is TRBV27, the J call TRBJ1-6; D gene ambiguous. V lost 5 bases and J 0 bases, leaving 20 bases between the germline ends. The CDR3 has 19 amino acids. Germline loops: CDR1 MNHEY, CDR2 SMNVEV (reference sequence). CDR3 in amino acids: CASSPRRDTSSSYNSPLHF. The CDR3 DNA reads as TGTGCCAGCAGTCCCAGGCGCGATACTTCGAGCTCCTATAATTCACCCCTCCACTTT.

This sequence joins TRBV30 and TRBJ2-1, with D hard to call. The germline V gene has CDR1 GTSNPN and CDR2 SVGIG (reference sequence). The CDR3 has 11 residues. Deletions cut 0 bases from V and 6 bases from J, with 3 bases between. The CDR3 loop is CAWSVRNEQFF. As DNA, the CDR3 is TGTGCCTGGAGTGTACGCAATGAGCAGTTCTTC.

The rearrangement links TRBV4-2 to TRBJ2-7; D is tentatively TRBD1 or TRBD2 (6 bases each). The CDR3 runs to 15 residues. Germline V gene lookup returns CDR1 LGHNA and CDR2 YNFKEQ. Trimming pared 0 bases from V and 6 bases from J, leaving 15 bases between. CDR3 in DNA: TGTGCCAGCAGCCAAGATATAGGGGGGTACTTCGAGCAGTACTTC. Translating it yields CASSQDIGGYFEQYF.

The chain combines TRBV12-3 or TRBV12-4 with TRBJ1-2, with D hard to call. V shed 3 bases and J shed 8 bases, with 13 bases lying between them. The CDR3 covers 13 residues. CDR3 DNA: TGTGCCAGCAGTTTCGGGTTCGGGCAAGGCTACACCTTC. Translating it yields CASSFGFGQGYTF.

The rearrangement joins TRBV29-1 to TRBJ1-2, with D perhaps matching TRBD1 (5 bases). Germline CDR1 SQVTM, CDR2 ANQGSEA. The CDR3 spans 12 residues. Trimming stripped 5 bases from V and 2 bases from J, with 9 bases between. The CDR3 DNA follows: TGCAGCGTTCGGGGGATAAACTATGGCTACACCTTC. It specifies CSVRGINYGYTF. The variable domain in full, completed from reference TRBV29-1 and TRBJ1-2, reads SAVISQKPSRDICQRGTSLTIQCQVDSQVTMMFWYRQQPGQSLTLIATANQGSEATYESGFVIDKFPISRPNLTFSTLTVSNMSPEDSSIYLCSVRGINYGYTFGSGTRLTVV.

V gene TRBV5-1 combines with J gene TRBJ2-3, with D tentatively TRBD2 (5 bases). Germline V gene sequence: CDR1 SGHRS, CDR2 YFSETQ. This CDR3 spans 15 amino acids. Trimming pared 0 bases from V and 4 bases from J, leaving 12 bases between. In DNA, the CDR3 is TGCGCCAGCAGCTTGGGAGGGCTTGTCGCAGATACGCAGTATTTT. Encoded protein: CASSLGGLVADTQYF. Together with reference TRBV5-1 and TRBJ2-3, the CDR3 gives the full variable domain: KAGVTQTPRYLIKTRGQQVTLSCSPISGHRSVSWYQQTPGQGLQFLFEYFSETQRNKGNFPGRFSGRQFSNSRSEMNVSTLELGDSALYLCASSLGGLVADTQYFGPGTRLTVL.

The V and J genes are TRBV27 and TRBJ2-7; D is uncertain. Germline V gene lookup returns CDR1 MNHEY and CDR2 SMNVEV (reference sequence). V lost 0 bases to trimming and J lost 0 bases, with 12 bases between them. The CDR3 runs 16 residues. This chain's CDR3 is CASSLSGRAYSYEQYF. CDR3 DNA: TGTGCCAGCAGTTTATCTGGTAGGGCCTACTCCTACGAGCAGTACTTC.